A selection of T cell receptor beta chains follows, all from one sample in a study of T-cell reconstitution after alpha-beta-depleted transplantation in children. TCRdb processed the PCR reads anew with MiXCR; each CDR3 protein has one entry. In the table there are approximately 270,000 distinct CDR3 sequences, 9.9% of which are singletons. Material: PBMCs from the stem cell graft donor, obtained from the stem cell graft. The receptors shown here come from a human donor who donated a stem cell graft to a child with SCID. CDR3s include the opening cysteine and the closing phenylalanine or tryptophan. The order of the fields is D gene, J gene, V gene, CDR3 protein. A D gene is named only where the DNA matches it firmly.

d_gene: TRBD1; j_gene: TRBJ2-7; v_gene: TRBV7-9; CDR3aa: CASSPRQGWDEQYF
d_gene: NA; j_gene: TRBJ1-1; v_gene: TRBV10-3; CDR3aa: CAISERGARDTEAFF
d_gene: NA; j_gene: TRBJ2-7; v_gene: TRBV3-1; CDR3aa: CASSQERPGAYEQYF
d_gene: NA; j_gene: TRBJ2-3; v_gene: TRBV10-3; CDR3aa: CAISELVSDTQYF
d_gene: NA; j_gene: TRBJ1-1; v_gene: TRBV2; CDR3aa: CATRTGNTEAFF
d_gene: TRBD1; j_gene: TRBJ2-3; v_gene: TRBV12-3/TRBV12-4; CDR3aa: CASSPGGRATDTQYF
d_gene: TRBD1; j_gene: TRBJ1-2; v_gene: TRBV7-2; CDR3aa: CASSLDRVDDDGYTF
d_gene: NA; j_gene: TRBJ2-2; v_gene: TRBV10-1; CDR3aa: CASSEGLLRGNTGELFF
d_gene: NA; j_gene: TRBJ2-5; v_gene: TRBV5-5; CDR3aa: CASSSAPRETQYF
d_gene: TRBD1; j_gene: TRBJ2-1; v_gene: TRBV10-3; CDR3aa: CAITSDRNSYNEQFF
d_gene: NA; j_gene: TRBJ2-1; v_gene: TRBV27; CDR3aa: CASSLMPPGMDEQFF
d_gene: TRBD2; j_gene: TRBJ2-5; v_gene: TRBV5-4; CDR3aa: CASSRGGSGGQETQYF
d_gene: NA; j_gene: TRBJ2-5; v_gene: TRBV10-3; CDR3aa: CAISEAWGRLRPYRETQYF
d_gene: TRBD2; j_gene: TRBJ2-2; v_gene: TRBV20-1; CDR3aa: CSARAAGGVTGELFF
d_gene: NA; j_gene: TRBJ2-7; v_gene: TRBV11-2; CDR3aa: CASSLDVTATYEQYF
d_gene: TRBD1; j_gene: TRBJ1-3; v_gene: TRBV10-3; CDR3aa: CAISETGGFGNTIYF
d_gene: TRBD1; j_gene: TRBJ2-2; v_gene: TRBV5-1; CDR3aa: CASSKPGQGRGELFF
d_gene: TRBD1; j_gene: TRBJ2-7; v_gene: TRBV3-1; CDR3aa: CASSQGQAYEQYF
d_gene: NA; j_gene: TRBJ1-2; v_gene: TRBV29-1; CDR3aa: CSVEGGTDNYGYTF
d_gene: NA; j_gene: TRBJ2-7; v_gene: TRBV5-6; CDR3aa: CASSLNSRYEQYF
d_gene: NA; j_gene: TRBJ2-5; v_gene: TRBV10-1; CDR3aa: CASSRQMGETQYF
d_gene: NA; j_gene: TRBJ2-1; v_gene: TRBV5-1; CDR3aa: CASSLGTIVLGAQFF
d_gene: NA; j_gene: TRBJ2-1; v_gene: TRBV20-1; CDR3aa: CSARETGNPYNEQFF
d_gene: TRBD2; j_gene: TRBJ2-3; v_gene: TRBV12-3/TRBV12-4; CDR3aa: CASSLDPGGADTQYF
d_gene: NA; j_gene: TRBJ1-1; v_gene: TRBV6-1; CDR3aa: CASSPRRQLNTEAFF
d_gene: TRBD1; j_gene: TRBJ2-7; v_gene: TRBV7-9; CDR3aa: CASSLPQGASYEQYF
d_gene: TRBD1; j_gene: TRBJ1-2; v_gene: TRBV10-3; CDR3aa: CAISQGENYGYTF
d_gene: NA; j_gene: TRBJ2-7; v_gene: TRBV9; CDR3aa: CASSVDGDDEQYF
d_gene: NA; j_gene: TRBJ1-3; v_gene: TRBV19; CDR3aa: CASSPPTLAGNTIYF
d_gene: NA; j_gene: TRBJ1-5; v_gene: TRBV21-1; CDR3aa: CASSKGQYQPQHF
d_gene: TRBD1; j_gene: TRBJ2-7; v_gene: TRBV20-1; CDR3aa: CSARVQGASSYEQYF
d_gene: NA; j_gene: TRBJ2-7; v_gene: TRBV3-1; CDR3aa: CASSHYYEQYF
d_gene: NA; j_gene: TRBJ1-4; v_gene: TRBV5-1; CDR3aa: CASSFTWNEKLFF
d_gene: NA; j_gene: TRBJ2-2; v_gene: TRBV5-1; CDR3aa: CASSFTGETTGELFF
d_gene: TRBD1; j_gene: TRBJ2-3; v_gene: TRBV5-6; CDR3aa: CASSLRTGGNTDTQYF
d_gene: NA; j_gene: TRBJ1-2; v_gene: TRBV4-2; CDR3aa: CASSSPRDRVMHGYTF
d_gene: NA; j_gene: TRBJ2-7; v_gene: TRBV29-1; CDR3aa: CSVVTAISYEQYF
d_gene: TRBD1; j_gene: TRBJ2-3; v_gene: TRBV3-1; CDR3aa: CASSQEGTGTHTQYF
d_gene: TRBD2; j_gene: TRBJ2-2; v_gene: TRBV5-6; CDR3aa: CASSSLFSGGNTGELFF
d_gene: NA; j_gene: TRBJ1-5; v_gene: TRBV6-1; CDR3aa: CASSEAQTGQPQHF
d_gene: NA; j_gene: TRBJ2-5; v_gene: TRBV20-1; CDR3aa: CSARDLFGGRISQETQYF
d_gene: NA; j_gene: TRBJ1-2; v_gene: TRBV2; CDR3aa: CASSELGGANYGYTF
d_gene: NA; j_gene: TRBJ2-2; v_gene: TRBV12-3/TRBV12-4; CDR3aa: CASSSPTIDTGELFF
d_gene: NA; j_gene: TRBJ1-1; v_gene: TRBV6-5; CDR3aa: CASSYRGLSTEAFF
d_gene: NA; j_gene: TRBJ2-2; v_gene: TRBV20-1; CDR3aa: CSASFGGNTGELFF
d_gene: NA; j_gene: TRBJ2-7; v_gene: TRBV10-3; CDR3aa: CAATTGREQYF